Sequencing of this T cell receptor beta chain was carried out in a study of cytomegalovirus exposure and HLA in healthy donors. General study results and limits: The classifier was said to identify cytomegalovirus status with high specificity and sensitivity. Association of a missense DCLRE1C variant with TCR beta V- and J-gene trimming was reported in a later analysis. Later on, an analysis tied 15,000 to 20,000 TCR beta sequences to HLA alleles at 0.05 false discovery rate.

The CDR3 consists of 15 residues. The germline V gene has CDR1 MDHEN and CDR2 SYDVKM. V lost 6 bases and J lost 3, with 17 bases in between. Notes on this clone: Its antigen is as yet unknown.

PCR used 60 Vbeta primers and 13 Jbeta primers. Libraries were prepared by immunoSEQ multiplex PCR; TCRdb keeps only in-frame clonotypes and omits some of them. The sample lists more than 150,000 clones; around 76% were seen once. Sequencing was done on a sample of PBMCs. The source is a young woman in good health and CMV-seropositive. The chain employs TRBV28 and TRBJ2-5; possibly TRBD2 for D (6 bases). The CDR3 DNA reads TGTGCCAGCAGCTCACTGAGTGGGGGGAAAGAGACCCAGTACTTC. The encoded protein is CASSSLSGGKETQYF.